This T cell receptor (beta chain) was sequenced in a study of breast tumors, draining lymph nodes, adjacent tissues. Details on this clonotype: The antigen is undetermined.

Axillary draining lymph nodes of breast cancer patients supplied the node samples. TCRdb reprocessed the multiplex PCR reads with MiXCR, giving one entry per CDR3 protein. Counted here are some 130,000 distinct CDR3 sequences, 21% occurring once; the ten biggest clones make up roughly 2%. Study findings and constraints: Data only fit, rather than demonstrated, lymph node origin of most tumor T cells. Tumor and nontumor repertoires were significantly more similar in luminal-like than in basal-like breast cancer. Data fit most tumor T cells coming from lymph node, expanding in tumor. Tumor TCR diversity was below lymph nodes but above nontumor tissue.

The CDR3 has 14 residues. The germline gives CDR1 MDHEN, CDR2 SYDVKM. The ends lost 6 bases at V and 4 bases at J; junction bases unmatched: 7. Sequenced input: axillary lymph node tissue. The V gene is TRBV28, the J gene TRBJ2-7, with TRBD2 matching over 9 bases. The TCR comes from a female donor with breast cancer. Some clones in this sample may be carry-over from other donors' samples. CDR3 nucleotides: TGTGCCAGCAGCCGACTGGCGGGGGGGTACGAGCAGTACTTC. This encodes CASSRLAGGYEQYF.